What follows are 18 T cell receptor beta chains derived from one specimen sequenced in a study of cytomegalovirus exposure and HLA in healthy donors. A multiplex PCR was run with 60 Vbeta primers and 13 Jbeta primers. This table comes from immunoSEQ multiplex PCR, and its TCRdb copy is limited to in-frame clones, with some not included. Here the sample spans about 150,000 clones, 70% to 85% being singletons. Sample: PBMCs. Receptors originate from a man over 45 in good health and CMV-seropositive.

This chain joins TRBV27 and TRBJ1-2; TRBD1 might be the D (5 bases). The germline V gene encodes CDR1 MNHEY and CDR2 SMNVEV (reference sequence). The CDR3 contains 14 residues. Trimming took 5 bases from V and 1 from J, leaving 11 bases between them. CDR3 region: CASSPRRGNYGYTF. The CDR3 bases are TGTGCCAGCAGTCCAAGGAGGGGTAACTATGGCTACACCTTC.

This clone was recorded once. This sequence joins TRBV5-1 and TRBJ1-2; possibly TRBD1 for D (5 bases). There are 13 residues in the CDR3. CDR1 is SGHRS and CDR2 is YFSETQ in the germline V gene. The ends were cut back, 4 bases at V and 2 bases at J, with 9 bases in the middle. The CDR3 nucleotides read TGCGCCAGCAGCCGCGGGACCAACTATGGCTACACCTTC. The encoded protein is CASSRGTNYGYTF.

CDR3 DNA: TGTGCCAGCAGCTTGGACAGGGCCTATGGCTACACCTTC. Encoded protein: CASSLDRAYGYTF. The chain is built from TRBV5-4 and TRBJ1-2; a possible D gene is TRBD1 (6 bases). The germline CDR1 and CDR2 sequences are SGHNT and YYREEE (reference sequence). This CDR3 has 13 amino acids. Trimming stripped 0 bases from V and 4 bases from J, with 7 bases between. Complete variable domain (other parts from reference TRBV5-4 and TRBJ1-2): ETGVTQSPTHLIKTRGQQVTLRCSSQSGHNTVSWYQQALGQGPQFIFQYYREEENGRGNFPPRFSGLQFPNYSSELNVNALELDDSALYLCASSLDRAYGYTFGSGTRLTVV.

The chain links TRBV11-2 to TRBJ2-1; D gene uncertain. Germline-derived CDR1 and CDR2 are SGHAT and FQNNGV. V was shortened by 4 bases and J by 2 bases, with 6 bases between the two germline ends. The CDR3 has 13 residues. CDR3 in DNA: TGTGCCAGCAGCTACCCGGCCTACAATGAGCAGTTCTTC. It codes for CASSYPAYNEQFF.

This sequence joins TRBV10-3 and TRBJ1-1; a weak D match, TRBD1 (5 bases). V was clipped by 0 bases and J by 5 bases, with 10 bases between them. CDR1 and CDR2 from the germline V gene are ENHRY and SYGVKD. This CDR3 is built from 14 residues. As DNA, the CDR3 is TGTGCCATCAGTGAGTCGATGGGGGGGACTGAAGCTTTCTTT. Translated: CAISESMGGTEAFF.

The rearrangement joins TRBV7-9 to TRBJ1-3; 8 nucleotides line up with TRBD1. J gave up 2 bases and V 5 bases, and 8 bases lay outside the gene matches. Germline V CDR1 and CDR2: SEHNR, FQNEAQ (reference sequence). The CDR3 loop spans 16 amino acids. Here the CDR3 reads CASSDPRGQAGNTIYF. The CDR3 coding sequence is TGTGCCAGCAGCGACCCCAGGGGGCAGGCTGGAAACACCATATATTTT.

The DNA of the CDR3 is TGTGCCAGCAGCTCCGGGACTAGCGGGGGGTTTTCCTACAATGAGCAGTTCTTC. Its translation is CASSSGTSGGFSYNEQFF. The V gene is TRBV5-4, the J gene TRBJ2-1; TRBD2 matches at 15 bases. The CDR3 has 18 amino acids. J lost 1 base, V lost 3 bases, and 5 bases had no gene match. Germline V gene data show CDR1 as SGHNT and CDR2 as YYREEE (reference sequence). Full variable domain (remainder filled in from reference TRBV5-4 and TRBJ2-1): ETGVTQSPTHLIKTRGQQVTLRCSSQSGHNTVSWYQQALGQGPQFIFQYYREEENGRGNFPPRFSGLQFPNYSSELNVNALELDDSALYLCASSSGTSGGFSYNEQFFGPGTRLTVL.

V and J are TRBV28 and TRBJ1-1, with TRBD1 matching over 7 bases. The junction had 11 bases not matched to a gene; V was cut back by 6 bases and J by 4 bases. Per germline, CDR1 MDHEN and CDR2 SYDVKM. This CDR3 comprises 15 residues. CDR3 sequence (DNA): TGTGCCAGCAGCCTGATCTCAGGGGGGTCCACTGAAGCTTTCTTT. Encoded protein: CASSLISGGSTEAFF.

The V call is TRBV21-1, the J call TRBJ1-5; the table's D gene call, TRBD1, was not cross checked with the DNA. TRBV21-1 is marked as a pseudogene. The CDR3 has 17 residues. For the CDR3, the DNA is TGTGCCAGCAGCAGCCGGGGAGGACAGGGGCGCAATCAGCCCCAGCATTTT. Translated: CASSSRGGQGRNQPQHF.

The chain joins TRBV6-5 to TRBJ2-5; 9 bases agree with TRBD2. Germline CDR1 MNHEY, CDR2 SVGAGI. CDR3 length equals 15 residues. V dropped 5 bases and J dropped 8; count of bases not matched to a gene: 12. This CDR3 reads CASSPGLAGLATQYF. The CDR3 DNA is TGTGCCAGCAGTCCCGGGCTAGCGGGGCTGGCTACCCAGTACTTC.

V usage is TRBV6-1 and J usage is TRBJ1-5, with 7 bases aligning to TRBD1. CDR1 is MNHNS, CDR2 SASEGT, per germline. This CDR3 has 15 amino acids. The V segment lost 7 bases and the J segment 1 base; nucleotides outside the gene matches: 7. The CDR3 DNA is TGTGCCAGCACAAGGGACAGACACAGCAATCAGCCCCAGCATTTT. It codes for CASTRDRHSNQPQHF.

This chain uses TRBV2 with TRBJ2-1; 10 bases fit TRBD2. J lost 6 bases, V lost 6 bases, and 5 bases had no gene match. Germline loops: CDR1 SNHLY, CDR2 FYNNEI. CDR3 length: 14 amino acids. CDR3 sequence reads: CASRPGLATNEQFF. The CDR3 DNA reads as TGTGCCAGCAGGCCGGGACTAGCGACCAATGAGCAGTTCTTC.

The rearrangement joins TRBV6-5 to TRBJ1-6; 8 positions agree with TRBD1. Germline assignment: CDR1 MNHEY and CDR2 SVGAGI. The CDR3 spans 14 residues. The V gene end was trimmed by 0 bases and the J gene end by 9 bases; junction bases not matched to a gene: 1. CDR3 DNA sequence: TGTGCCAGCAGTTACTCGGACAGGGTTTCACCCCTCCACTTT. Amino acid sequence: CASSYSDRVSPLHF.

The chain employs TRBV6-1 and TRBJ2-1; possibly TRBD2 for D (5 bases). The CDR3 extends over 16 amino acids. Trimming took off 0 bases at V and 3 bases at J, with 12 bases between the two ends. Germline CDR1 is MNHNS and CDR2 is SASEGT. CDR3 residues: CASSEAERNIYNEQFF. For the CDR3, the DNA is TGTGCCAGCAGTGAAGCTGAGCGGAACATCTACAATGAGCAGTTCTTC.

The chain joins TRBV21-1 to TRBJ2-7; whether TRBD1, the table's D call, matches the DNA was not checked. TRBV21-1 is a known pseudogene. CDR3 length equals 14 residues. The chain's CDR3 is CASSKGQSSYEQYF. CDR3 coding DNA: TGTGCCAGCAGCAAGGGACAGAGCTCCTACGAGCAGTACTTC.

The chain is built from TRBV19 and TRBJ1-5; 11 bases align to TRBD1. V lost 5 bases, J lost 4 bases, and 4 bases stayed unmatched. Per the germline V gene, CDR1 is LNHDA and CDR2 is SQIVND (reference sequence). The CDR3 is 15 amino acids. The CDR3 sequence is CASSSGQGANQPQHF. CDR3 nucleotide sequence: TGTGCCAGTAGTTCTGGACAGGGGGCAAATCAGCCCCAGCATTTT.

V usage is TRBV9 and J usage is TRBJ2-1, with D possibly matching TRBD2 (6 bases). Per germline, CDR1 SGDLS and CDR2 YYNGEE. The CDR3 totals 15 residues. Trimming left V 4 bases short and J 5 bases short, with 16 bases between. CDR3 amino acids: CASSPRGTGHNEQFF. The CDR3 DNA reads as TGTGCCAGCAGCCCCCGGGGGACCGGACACAATGAGCAGTTCTTC. Full variable domain (missing parts from reference TRBV9 and TRBJ2-1): DSGVTQTPKHLITATGQRVTLRCSPRSGDLSVYWYQQSLDQGLQFLIQYYNGEERAKGNILERFSAQQFPDLHSELNLSSLELGDSALYFCASSPRGTGHNEQFFGPGTRLTVL.

The gene calls are TRBV19 and TRBJ1-1; D gene ambiguous. The CDR3 has 13 amino acids. Germline values: CDR1 LNHDA, CDR2 SQIVND (reference sequence). Trimming removed 7 bases at V and 5 bases at J, with 14 bases between. The DNA for the CDR3 is TGTGCCAGTAAATGGGCCATCACAACTGAAGCTTTCTTT. This translates into CASKWAITTEAFF.